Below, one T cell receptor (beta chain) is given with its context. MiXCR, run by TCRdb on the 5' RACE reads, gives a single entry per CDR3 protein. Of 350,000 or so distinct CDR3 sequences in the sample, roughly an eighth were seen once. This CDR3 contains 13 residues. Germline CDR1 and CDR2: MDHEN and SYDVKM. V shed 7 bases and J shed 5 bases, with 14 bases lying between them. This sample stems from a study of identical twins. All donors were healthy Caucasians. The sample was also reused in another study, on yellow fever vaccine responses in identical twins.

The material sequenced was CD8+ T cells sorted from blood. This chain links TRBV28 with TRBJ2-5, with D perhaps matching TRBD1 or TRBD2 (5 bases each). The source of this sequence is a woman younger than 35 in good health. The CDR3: CASTFLGEETQYF. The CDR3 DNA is TGTGCCAGCACCTTTCTGGGGGAGGAGACCCAGTACTTC. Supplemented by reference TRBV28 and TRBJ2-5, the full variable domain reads DVKVTQSSRYLVKRTGEKVFLECVQDMDHENMFWYRQDPGLGLRLIYFSYDVKMKEKGDIPEGYSVSREKKERFSLILESASTNQTSMYLCASTFLGEETQYFGPGTRLLVL.